This T cell receptor (beta chain) was recorded in a study of CD8 T cells in ankylosing spondylitis (dated by TCRdb to about 2017). As for the study more broadly: To find TCR variants linked to disease, the study profiled T cell receptor beta repertoires in ankylosing spondylitis patients and healthy donors. Peripheral blood samples were taken, and synovial fluid was additionally collected from ankylosing spondylitis patients. The whole study cohort included over a hundred healthy donors and 25 ankylosing spondylitis patients. Results and caveats for the whole study, not just this receptor: A CD8+ phenotype was shown by the disease-linked clones, which were found at relatively low frequencies in peripheral blood. Some of the motif variants had been reported before in the synovial fluid and blood of reactive arthritis patients, a finding that suggests common disease-initiation mechanisms. Blood from ankylosing spondylitis patients appeared to be characterized by a TCR beta motif composed of under 10 highly homologous amino acid variants. The disease-linked clones were reported to be significantly enriched in matched synovial fluid samples from ankylosing spondylitis patients.

Note on this clonotype: This clone's antigen is unknown. Nothing much larger sits one base from this clone, and base qualities are not available.

The CDR3 holds 12 amino acids from the cysteine to the phenylalanine. Left in the record is the CDR3 DNA by itself, 36 bases read in frame from the first base. A distance of 9 bases separates the germline ends of V and J, which lose 5 bases and 4 bases respectively. As encoded in the germline V gene, CDR1 is ENHRY while CDR2 is SYGVKD. TCRdb records Illumina HiSeq 2500 as the sequencer. TCR beta libraries were prepared by quantitative 5'-RACE with molecular barcodes. The published analysis was carried out like this. A new computational method, built on a probabilistic model of VDJ rearrangement, was used to identify disease-linked TCR variants. TCRdb applied fastp at Q25 and MiXCR to the public reads, then kept only in-frame beta chains. Duplicate CDR3 protein sequences are folded into a single record with the most common DNA and genes. In this record, the V and J calls reflect TCRdb's handling and not the investigators' own analysis. Across this sample there are roughly 370,000 distinct CDR3 sequences, with 20% to 25% seen only once. The ten largest account for roughly 16% of the sample.

The receptor comes from a male donor with ankylosing spondylitis. The chain is encoded by TRBV10-3 joined to TRBJ2-7; the D gene cannot be named for sure. Input material: blood, either unsorted or a sorted T cell fraction (not recorded which). Read as DNA, the sequence is TGTGCCATCAGTTACCGAGAGTACGAGCAGTACTTC. This codes for CAISYREYEQYF.